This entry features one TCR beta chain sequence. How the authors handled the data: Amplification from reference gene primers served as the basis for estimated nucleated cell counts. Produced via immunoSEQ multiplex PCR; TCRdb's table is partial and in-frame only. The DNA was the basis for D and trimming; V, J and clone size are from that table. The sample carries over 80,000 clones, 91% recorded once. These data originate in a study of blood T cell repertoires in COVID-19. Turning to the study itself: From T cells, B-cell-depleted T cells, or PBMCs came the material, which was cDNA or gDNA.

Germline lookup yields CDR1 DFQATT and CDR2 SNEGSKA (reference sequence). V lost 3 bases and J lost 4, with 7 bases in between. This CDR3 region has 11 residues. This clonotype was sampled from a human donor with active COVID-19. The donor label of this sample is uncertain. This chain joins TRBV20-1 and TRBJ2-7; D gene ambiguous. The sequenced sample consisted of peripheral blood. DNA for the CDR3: TGCAGTGCTAGTTTCCGTTACGAGCAGTACTTC. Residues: CSASFRYEQYF.